This TCR beta chain is from a study of radiotherapy plus CTLA-4 blockade in lung cancer. Notes on the study in general: TCR clones of tumor origin grew in blood after radiotherapy plus ipilimumab.

Note on this clone: Its specificity is not known.

After removal of 3 bases from V and 8 bases from J, the junction contained 3 bases not matched to a gene. The germline gives CDR1 SGHNT, CDR2 YYREEE (reference sequence). The CDR3 spans 13 residues. This table comes from immunoSEQ multiplex PCR, and its TCRdb copy is limited to in-frame clones, with some not included. Counted here are 53,000 or so clones, around 76% occurring once; the ten biggest clones make up 11%. The chain links TRBV5-4 to TRBJ1-2; 11 bases map to TRBD1. The receptor comes from a human donor with non-small cell lung cancer who had stable disease on radiotherapy plus ipilimumab. Specimen: peripheral blood, collected from a patient treated with radiotherapy plus ipilimumab. The CDR3 spells CASSWGQGEGYTF. CDR3 in DNA: TGTGCCAGCAGCTGGGGACAGGGGGAAGGCTACACCTTC.